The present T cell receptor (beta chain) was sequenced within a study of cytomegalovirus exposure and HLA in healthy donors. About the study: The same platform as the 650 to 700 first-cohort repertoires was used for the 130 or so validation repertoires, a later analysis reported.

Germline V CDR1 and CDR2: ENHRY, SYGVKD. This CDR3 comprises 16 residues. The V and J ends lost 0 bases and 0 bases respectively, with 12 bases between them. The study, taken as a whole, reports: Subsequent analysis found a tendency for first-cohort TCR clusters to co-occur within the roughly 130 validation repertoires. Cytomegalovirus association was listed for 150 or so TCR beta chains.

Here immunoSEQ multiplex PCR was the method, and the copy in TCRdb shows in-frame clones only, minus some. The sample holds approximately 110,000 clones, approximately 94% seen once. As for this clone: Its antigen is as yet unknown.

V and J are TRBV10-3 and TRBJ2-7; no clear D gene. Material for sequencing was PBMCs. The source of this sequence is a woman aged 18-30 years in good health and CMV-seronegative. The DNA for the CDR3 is TGTGCCATCAGTGAGTCGACGGCCAGGAACTCCTACGAGCAGTACTTC. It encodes CAISESTARNSYEQYF.